This T cell receptor beta chain originates from a study of human T cells and chemical hapten exposure. The V end was cut by 5 bases, the J end by 7 bases, with 18 bases between. The CDR3 extends over 16 amino acids. This sample's time point: pre-sensitization, week 0. Treatment denoted: therapeutic diphenylcyclopropenone sensitization with weekly scalp DPC. Single cDNA molecules in the library carried unique molecular identifiers attached during preparation. Authors' processing steps: Sampled TCR counts reached a median of approximately 93,000 per sample, with values ranging from 23,224 to 690,600. TCRdb re-called the RACE reads through MiXCR, storing one row per CDR3 protein. TCRdb's processing, not the authors', yielded these V and J calls. The sample yields approximately 370,000 distinct CDR3 sequences, over 5% seen once.

The sequenced sample was whole blood, obtained in connection with sensitization to the hapten diphenylcyclopropenone (DPC). The sequence came from a young woman with alopecia areata. Some clones in this sample may be carry-over from other donors' samples. The V and J genes are TRBV12-3 or TRBV12-4 and TRBJ1-6, with a tentative D call TRBD1 (6 bases). The CDR3 nucleotides are TGTGCCAGCAGTCCTGGCAGGGGAATGTGGAATTCACCCCTCCACTTT. Its protein is CASSPGRGMWNSPLHF.